What follows is one TCR beta chain and its context. Its target antigen remains unknown. The input lacks base qualities; no much larger clone sits a single base away. This sample stems from a study of blood T cell repertoires in COVID-19 (dated by TCRdb to about 2020). As for the study more broadly: Samples covering the acute and convalescent phases of COVID-19 were provided by collaborators in the United States, Italy and Spain. The dataset comprised deeply sampled blood TCRbeta repertoires from subjects exposed to, actively infected with, or recovered from COVID-19. Nearly every sample came with metadata listing a de-identified subject ID, COVID-19 status, age in years and sex. The repertoires were released in a freely available public database meant as a resource for research on the immune response to SARS-CoV-2. The samples were drawn from the first 160 participants of the ongoing ImmuneRACE study and from 1,254 subjects provided by 6 global collaborators. The prospective study material was composed of cDNA or gDNA derived from T cells, B-cell-depleted T cells, or PBMCs. Where available, HLA class I and class II types were taken from metadata supplied by the sample provider and were not determined by assay-based typing.

According to the germline V gene, CDR1 reads SGHAT and CDR2 reads FQNNGV. The CDR3 numbers 13 residues from cysteine through phenylalanine. Here the CDR3 DNA is all that survives: 39 bases in frame from base 1. For this chain, trimming is 6 bases at the V end and 10 bases at the J end, and the number of junction bases without a gene match is 7. Participants in the prospective study were enrolled through a virtual design, were aged roughly 18 to 90 years, and lived in 24 United States geographic areas. Cohort assignment in the prospective study relied on participant-reported clinical history from a screening survey and a study questionnaire. Recovered participants in ImmuneRACE Cohort 3 were defined by two consecutive negative NP/OP PCR tests, clearance by a healthcare professional, or resolution of symptoms. In the prospective study, mobile phlebotomists collected whole blood, serum and a nasopharyngeal or oropharyngeal swab from each participant. Over a 2-month period, participants in the prospective study had the option of providing additional blood draws and questionnaires. Blood samples from the prospective study were shipped frozen or at room temperature prior to DNA extraction.

Overall study results and their limits: Clinical and demographic metadata were provided uncurated, with the amount varying by source and participant.

The immunoSEQ Assay, a bias-controlled multiplex PCR, was used to amplify TCRbeta CDR3 regions from genomic DNA. The authors processed their data as follows. The number of nucleated cells in each sample was estimated by amplification of reference gene primers within the assay. To quantify the absolute abundance of each unique TCRbeta CDR3 rearrangement, sequence reads were collapsed and filtered. Productive Simpson clonality was computed per sample as the square root of Simpson's diversity index over productive rearrangements. Not all clones reach the TCRdb copy of this immuneACCESS table, which keeps in-frame sequences only. Checked studies attribute under half of the gap to unresolved V genes and leave the rest unexplained. V, J and clone size were drawn from that table, and D and trimming were deduced from the DNA. The sample table shows some 270,000 clones, and roughly 80% are seen once. Clones ranked in the top ten supply roughly 3.1% of the sample.

The TCR was taken from a man aged 50-60 years who had recovered from COVID-19. The chain joins TRBV11-2 to TRBJ2-1, with 9 bases in between that match TRBD2. The sample consisted of PBMCs or T cells enriched from blood (not recorded which). This receptor has the CDR3 CASRFGSGGEQFF. The sequenced DNA: TGTGCCAGCAGGTTCGGGAGCGGGGGGGAGCAGTTCTTC.